This passage covers 18 T cell receptor beta chains from one sample sequenced in a study of shared T cell receptors in the human thymus. Method: immunoSEQ multiplex PCR; TCRdb's copy keeps in-frame clones and lacks some. The repertoire holds hundreds of thousands of clones, with approximately 88% as singletons. Separately, the same data were catalogued under a study of human thymus T cells.

Input material: thymocytes. The origin of the receptors is a boy younger than two with a congenital heart defect.

As to this clone: The junction departs from germline at one end; a sequencing error may be responsible. V is TRBV14 and J is TRBJ2-1, with 7 bases that match TRBD2. Germline-derived CDR1 and CDR2 are SGHDN and FVKESK. The CDR3 covers 16 residues. CDR3: CAGSQGRRGTYNEQFF. The CDR3 nucleotides read TGTGCCGGCAGCCAAGGGAGGCGGGGGACCTACAATGAGCAGTTCTTC.

The gene calls are TRBV27 and TRBJ2-1; maybe TRBD2 (6 bases). Germline V gene data show CDR1 as MNHEY and CDR2 as SMNVEV (reference sequence). The CDR3 covers 14 residues. Trimming took 7 bases from V and 0 from J, leaving 10 bases between them. CDR3 amino acids: CASKRRDSYNEQFF. In nucleotides, the CDR3 is TGTGCCAGCAAGAGGCGGGACTCCTACAATGAGCAGTTCTTC.

V usage is TRBV27 and J usage is TRBJ2-7; D is possibly TRBD2 (5 bases). With 5 bases removed from V and 3 bases from J, the gap between germline ends came to 11 bases. Per germline, CDR1 MNHEY and CDR2 SMNVEV (reference sequence). The CDR3 has 13 residues. The CDR3 DNA is TGTGCCAGCAGTCTACTGGCGGGCTACGAGCAGTACTTC. Encoded protein: CASSLLAGYEQYF.

J is TRBJ2-5 and V is TRBV19; D perhaps matches TRBD2 (7 bases). CDR3 length: 14 residues. V shed 8 bases and J shed 5 bases, with 18 bases lying between them. CDR1 and CDR2 from the germline V gene are LNHDA and SQIVND (reference sequence). This chain's CDR3 is CASLGGRRVETQYF. The CDR3 DNA reads TGTGCCAGTCTGGGGGGGCGGAGGGTCGAGACCCAGTACTTC.

The genes are TRBV7-2 and TRBJ1-2; 8 bases agree with TRBD1. Germline V gene lookup returns CDR1 SGHTA and CDR2 FQGNSA. This CDR3 has 15 amino acids. The V gene end was trimmed by 5 bases and the J gene end by 4 bases; junction bases not matched to a gene: 9. As DNA, the CDR3 is TGTGCCAGCAGCCTAACGGACAGGGATGGCTATGGCTACACCTTC. This gives the protein CASSLTDRDGYGYTF.

The rearrangement joins TRBV29-1 to TRBJ2-3, with D perhaps TRBD1 (6 bases). The V and J ends lost 7 bases and 0 bases respectively, with 23 bases between them. Germline V CDR1 and CDR2: SQVTM, ANQGSEA. The length of the CDR3 is 17 residues. In DNA form, the CDR3 reads TGCAGCGACCGATGGGGGCTAGCTTTACCCAGCACAGATACGCAGTATTTT. The encoded protein is CSDRWGLALPSTDTQYF.

This clone was seen a few times. The chain combines TRBV6-4 with TRBJ2-1, with D possibly matching TRBD1 (6 bases). Trimming cost V 6 bases and J 9 bases, with 12 bases left between them. The V gene's germline CDR1 is MRHNA and CDR2 SNTAGT. The CDR3 loop spans 12 amino acids. Written as DNA, the CDR3 is TGTGCCAGCAGCGCCTTAGGGGGTGAGCAGTTCTTC. It encodes CASSALGGEQFF.

The chain couples TRBV28 to TRBJ2-7, with a tentative D call TRBD1 (6 bases). Trimming left V 6 bases short and J 3 bases short, with 9 bases between. The CDR3 consists of 12 residues. The germline V gene has CDR1 MDHEN and CDR2 SYDVKM. The CDR3 sequence: CASSQGNYEQYF. Written as DNA, the CDR3 is TGTGCCAGCAGCCAGGGGAACTACGAGCAGTACTTC.

This rearrangement joins TRBV4-3 to TRBJ2-3; 13 nucleotides line up with TRBD2. There are 17 residues in the CDR3. V trimming: 4 bases; J trimming: 4 bases; junction bases outside the gene matches: 8. The V gene's germline CDR1 is LGHNA and CDR2 YSLEER. CDR3 sequence reads: CASSPRTSGRGSDTQYF. CDR3 nucleotides: TGCGCCAGCAGCCCCAGGACTAGCGGGAGAGGGTCAGATACGCAGTATTTT.

This sequence joins TRBV7-9 and TRBJ2-3; the D gene is possibly TRBD2 (5 bases). Trimming shortened V by 5 bases and J by 2 bases, and 11 bases separated the two germline ends. The CDR3 extends over 14 amino acids. Per the germline V gene, CDR1 is SEHNR and CDR2 is FQNEAQ (reference sequence). The CDR3 DNA reads as TGTGCCAGCAGCCCCATACTAGACACAGATACGCAGTATTTT. Protein sequence: CASSPILDTDTQYF.

The rearrangement links TRBV14 to TRBJ2-7; D might be TRBD2 (5 bases). CDR3 length equals 13 residues. V was trimmed by 3 bases and J by 4 bases, leaving 10 bases between them. Germline V gives CDR1 SGHDN, CDR2 FVKESK. This chain's CDR3 is CASSHDWRYEQYF. The CDR3 nucleotides are TGTGCCAGCAGCCACGATTGGAGGTACGAGCAGTACTTC.

As regards this clone: Distinct nucleotide sequences in the sample also encode this CDR3. V is TRBV5-6 and J is TRBJ1-1, with D unresolved. The germline V and J ends were trimmed by 2 bases and 1 base, with 6 bases remaining between them. The length of the CDR3 is 13 residues. The germline V gene has CDR1 SGHDT and CDR2 YYEEEE. The CDR3 spells CASSLAGNTEAFF. The CDR3 DNA is TGTGCCAGCAGCTTAGCGGGGAACACTGAAGCTTTCTTT. Complete variable domain (other parts from reference TRBV5-6 and TRBJ1-1): DAGVTQSPTHLIKTRGQQVTLRCSPKSGHDTVSWYQQALGQGPQFIFQYYEEEERQRGNFPDRFSGHQFPNYSSELNVNALLLGDSALYLCASSLAGNTEAFFGQGTRLTVV.

The rearrangement joins TRBV5-1 to TRBJ2-7; 12 bases fit TRBD2. CDR1 and CDR2 from the germline V gene are SGHRS and YFSETQ. The CDR3 totals 15 residues. Trimming removed 1 base from V and 4 bases from J; junction bases left unmatched: 3. In DNA form, the CDR3 reads TGCGCCAGCAGCTTGACTAGCGGGAGGTCGTACGAGCAGTACTTC. As protein: CASSLTSGRSYEQYF.

The chain uses TRBV7-8 and TRBJ2-7, with 7 bases identical to TRBD2. V lost 1 base to trimming and J lost 2 bases; unmatched junction nucleotides: 5. The CDR3 spans 15 residues. Looked up from germline, CDR1 is SGHVS and CDR2 is FQNEAQ. The CDR3 region is CASSLERGLTYEQYF. The DNA for the CDR3 is TGTGCCAGCAGCTTAGAGCGGGGCCTAACCTACGAGCAGTACTTC.

The chain couples TRBV12-5 to TRBJ2-7; the D gene is possibly TRBD2 (7 bases). Germline V gene lookup returns CDR1 LGHNT and CDR2 FRNRAP. V lost 4 bases, J lost 3 bases, and 22 bases lay in between. This CDR3 has 17 residues. CDR3 in DNA: TGTGCTAGTGGTTGGGGGGGCGGAGCCCAGGCGGTCTACGAGCAGTACTTC. It translates to CASGWGGGAQAVYEQYF.

V is TRBV15 and J is TRBJ2-1, with TRBD2 identical over 11 bases. CDR1 and CDR2 from the germline V gene are LNHNV and YYDKDF (reference sequence). The CDR3 is 23 residues long. Trimming took 4 bases from V and 0 from J; bases not matched to a gene: 23. The CDR3 sequence: CATSTNRGLTSGRNRSSYNEQFF. The CDR3 DNA is TGTGCCACCAGCACAAACAGGGGGCTAACTAGCGGGAGAAACCGAAGCTCCTACAATGAGCAGTTCTTC.

The chain couples TRBV4-1 to TRBJ1-5; unclear D gene. The CDR3 is made up of 17 amino acids. From germline, CDR1 is MGHRA and CDR2 YSYEKL. The ends were cut back, 4 bases at V and 0 bases at J, with 16 bases in the middle. CDR3 bases: TGCGCCAGCAGCCCGCGGCATAAGATAGATAGCAATCAGCCCCAGCATTTT. Protein sequence: CASSPRHKIDSNQPQHF.

This sequence joins TRBV7-2 and TRBJ1-2; D might be TRBD1 (5 bases). Trimming cost V 5 bases and J 5 bases, with 18 bases left between them. The CDR3 is 15 amino acids. Germline assignment: CDR1 SGHTA and CDR2 FQGNSA. The CDR3: CASSTTGGSGYGYTF. The CDR3 DNA reads as TGTGCCAGCAGCACGACCGGGGGGTCCGGGTATGGCTACACCTTC.